The rows below give T cell receptor beta chains drawn from one sample of a study of PD-1 blockade in classical Hodgkin lymphoma. TCRdb keeps only in-frame clones here, not all; method: immunoSEQ multiplex PCR. The table has 15,000 to 20,000 clones, about 80% seen once. The source material was peripheral blood mononuclear cells (PBMCs), sampled at baseline. The origin of the receptors is a human donor with classical Hodgkin lymphoma. CDR3s include the opening cysteine and the closing phenylalanine or tryptophan. D genes are given only for firm matches.

d_gene | j_gene | v_gene | CDR3aa
- | TRBJ1-1 | TRBV7-9 | CASSFRQPNTEAFF
- | TRBJ1-2 | TRBV5-8 | CASSLGARNYGYTF
- | TRBJ2-5 | TRBV7-9 | CASSSRKETQYF
TRBD1 | TRBJ2-3 | TRBV5-1 | CASSLGQGAPTDTQYF
- | TRBJ2-7 | TRBV18 | CASTHQQGPYEQYF
TRBD1 | TRBJ2-1 | TRBV11-1 | CASSLRTGGEQFF
- | TRBJ2-7 | TRBV5-6 | CASSLGGGYEQYF
- | TRBJ1-1 | TRBV21-1 | CASSPPLNTEAFF
- | TRBJ1-1 | TRBV5-1 | CASSLVGGANTEAFF
- | TRBJ2-4 | TRBV10-1 | CASNPPQAAGKGNIQYF
- | TRBJ2-1 | TRBV7-9 | CASSLMYEQFF
- | TRBJ2-3 | TRBV29-1 | CSVVDDGANTQYF
- | TRBJ2-3 | TRBV14 | CASSQFQRVVGDTQYF
TRBD1 | TRBJ2-7 | TRBV13 | CASSYQGASYEQYF
TRBD1 | TRBJ2-7 | TRBV4-1 | CASSQVTGSDEQYF
TRBD1 | TRBJ1-6 | TRBV4-2 | CASSLGAGGTNSPLHF
TRBD1 | TRBJ1-3 | TRBV18 | CASSRRDSPVPGNTIYF
- | TRBJ1-5 | TRBV2 | CASSEGHTPNQPQHF
- | TRBJ2-7 | TRBV5-6 | CASSLGGDEQYF
TRBD1 | TRBJ2-7 | TRBV9 | CASSVRDRAHEQYF
- | TRBJ1-2 | TRBV6-5 | CASSYSSSRGSRGYTF
TRBD2 | TRBJ2-3 | TRBV10-1 | CASSPEGTSGRGLGDRGTDTQYF
- | TRBJ2-7 | TRBV7-9 | CASSLAGGSHEQYF
- | TRBJ2-1 | TRBV5-6 | CASSSKVVFNEQFF
- | TRBJ1-4 | TRBV6-6 | CASSYAQPDNEKLFF
- | TRBJ1-1 | TRBV28 | CASSSSGWGEAFF
TRBD1 | TRBJ1-2 | TRBV27 | CASSLGTGFYGYTF